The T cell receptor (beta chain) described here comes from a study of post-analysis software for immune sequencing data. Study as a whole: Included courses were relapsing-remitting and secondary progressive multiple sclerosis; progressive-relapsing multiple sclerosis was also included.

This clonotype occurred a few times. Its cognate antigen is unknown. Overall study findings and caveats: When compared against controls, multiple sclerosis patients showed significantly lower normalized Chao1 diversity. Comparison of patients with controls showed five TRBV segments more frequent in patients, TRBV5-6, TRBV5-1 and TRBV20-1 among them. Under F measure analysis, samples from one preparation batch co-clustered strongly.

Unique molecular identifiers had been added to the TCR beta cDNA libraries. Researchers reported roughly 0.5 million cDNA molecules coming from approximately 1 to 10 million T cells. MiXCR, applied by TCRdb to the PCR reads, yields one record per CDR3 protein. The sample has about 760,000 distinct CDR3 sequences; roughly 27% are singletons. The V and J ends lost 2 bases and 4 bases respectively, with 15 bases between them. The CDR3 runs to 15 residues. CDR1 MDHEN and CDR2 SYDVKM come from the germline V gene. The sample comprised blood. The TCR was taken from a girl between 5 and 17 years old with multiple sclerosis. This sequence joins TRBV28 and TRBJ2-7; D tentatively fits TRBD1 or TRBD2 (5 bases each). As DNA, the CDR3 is TGTGCCAGCAGTTTAACGGCCGGGACGGGGTACGAGCAGTACTTC. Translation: CASSLTAGTGYEQYF.